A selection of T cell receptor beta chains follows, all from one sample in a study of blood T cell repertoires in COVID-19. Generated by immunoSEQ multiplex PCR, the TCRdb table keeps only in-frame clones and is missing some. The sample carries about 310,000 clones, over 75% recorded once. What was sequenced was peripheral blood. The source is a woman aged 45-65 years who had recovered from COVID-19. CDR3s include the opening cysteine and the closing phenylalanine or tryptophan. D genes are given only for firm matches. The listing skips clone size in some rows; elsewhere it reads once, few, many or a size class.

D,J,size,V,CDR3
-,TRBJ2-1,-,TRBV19,CASSIAGYHNEQFF
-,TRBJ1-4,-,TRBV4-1,CASSARGLPGGKLFF
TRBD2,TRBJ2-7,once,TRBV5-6,CASSSLAGSGPEQYF
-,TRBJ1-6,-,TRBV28,CASSSPEGPRSPLHF
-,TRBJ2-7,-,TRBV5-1,CASTGQNSYEQYF
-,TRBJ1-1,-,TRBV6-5,CASSSGRLNTEAFF
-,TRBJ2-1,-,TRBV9,CASSVDGLRNEQFF
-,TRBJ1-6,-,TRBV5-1,CASSARWESSYNSPLHF
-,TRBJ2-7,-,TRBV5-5,CASSSRGQNYEQYF
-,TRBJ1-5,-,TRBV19,CASSIAFEPNQPQHF
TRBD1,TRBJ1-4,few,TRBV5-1,CASSPGQEIEKLFF
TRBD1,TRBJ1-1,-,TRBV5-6,CASSPGGREAFF
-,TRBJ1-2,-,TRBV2,CASSGQGWGYTF
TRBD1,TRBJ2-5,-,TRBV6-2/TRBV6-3,CASTPRGQGSETQYF
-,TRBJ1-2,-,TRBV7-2,CASSLARDYGYTF
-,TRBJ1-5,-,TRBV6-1,CASSDIFQPQHF
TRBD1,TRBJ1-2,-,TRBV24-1,CATSDPGQAVYGYTF
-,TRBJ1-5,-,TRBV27,CASSLISGQSQHF
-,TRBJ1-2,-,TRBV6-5,CASSNGGAKGYTF
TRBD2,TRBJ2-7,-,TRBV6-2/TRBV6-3,CASSPWTSRRYEQYF
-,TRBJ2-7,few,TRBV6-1,CASSEVRLNEQYF
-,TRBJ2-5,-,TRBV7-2,CASRTGARNGGQETQYF
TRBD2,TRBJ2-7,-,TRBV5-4,CASSAGDSGSTSGEQYF
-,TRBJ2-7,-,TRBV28,CASRSAYEQYF
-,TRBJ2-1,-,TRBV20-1,CSYSLLFEQFF
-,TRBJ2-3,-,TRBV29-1,CSVDSGTDTQYF
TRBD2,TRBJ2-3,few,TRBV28,CASSWPSGATSSTDTQYF
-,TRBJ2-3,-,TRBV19,CASSQDYDTDTQYF
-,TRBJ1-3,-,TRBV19,CASIGSSGNTIYF
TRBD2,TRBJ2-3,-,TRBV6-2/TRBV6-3,CASSPPWSGRARTDTQYF
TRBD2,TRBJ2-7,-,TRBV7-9,CASSYRTSGTLEQYF
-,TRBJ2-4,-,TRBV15,CATSRGWGPKNIQYF
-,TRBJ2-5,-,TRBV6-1,CASSGLTLPLQETQYF
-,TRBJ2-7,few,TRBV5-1,CASRPAGANEQYF
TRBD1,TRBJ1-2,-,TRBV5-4,CASSSGGTAARYYGYTF
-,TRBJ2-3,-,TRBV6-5,CAGGVTSTDTQYF
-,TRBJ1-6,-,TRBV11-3,CASSLSGSNNSPLHF
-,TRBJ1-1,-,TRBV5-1,CASSWDTQNTEAFF
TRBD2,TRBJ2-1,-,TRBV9,CASSATSGDYNEQFF
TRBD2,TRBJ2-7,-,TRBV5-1,CVSSQLGLAETDEQYF
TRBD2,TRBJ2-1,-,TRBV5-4,CASSTGLAGTDEQFF
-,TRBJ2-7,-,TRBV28,CASSFQGSYEQYF
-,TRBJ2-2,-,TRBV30,CAWSRTSNTGELFF
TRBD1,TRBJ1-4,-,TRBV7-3,CASSQPADRALNEKLFF
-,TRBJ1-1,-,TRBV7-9,CASSLQTGWRSTEAFF
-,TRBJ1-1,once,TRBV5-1,CASSLGGVTNTEAFF
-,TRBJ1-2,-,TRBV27,CASSPRGYRGYTF
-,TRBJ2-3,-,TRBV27,CASSSPRGLFTDTQYF
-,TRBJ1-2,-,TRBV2,CASSERWGQGAGNYGYTF
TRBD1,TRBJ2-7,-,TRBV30,CAWSTGADYEQYF
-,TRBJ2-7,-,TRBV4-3,CASSQLGDRNYEQYF